The rows below give T cell receptor beta chains drawn from one sample of a study of cytomegalovirus exposure and HLA in healthy donors. The protocol was immunoSEQ multiplex PCR, while the TCRdb copy is restricted to in-frame clones and leaves out a portion. The sample lists more than 100,000 clones; 70% to 80% were seen once. Sequenced: PBMCs. The receptors originated from a woman in her forties in good health and CMV-seropositive. The CDR3 runs from the conserved cysteine through the conserved F or W. The D gene is left open where the match is weak. A clone size is listed for some rows: how often the clone was seen (once, few, many), or a class if it is expanded.

cdr3_aa cdr3_nt d_call v_call clone_size j_call
CASSLEGRGSTDTQYF TGCGCCAGCAGCCTCGAGGGGCGGGGTAGCACAGATACGCAGTATTTT - TRBV4-1 once TRBJ2-3
CASSERGNSPLHF TGTGCCAGCAGTGAAAGGGGGAATTCACCCCTCCACTTT - TRBV6-1 - TRBJ1-6
CASSTPRVRTLAKNIQYF TGTGCCAGTAGTACCCCACGGGTTCGCACTTTAGCCAAAAACATTCAGTACTTC - TRBV19 - TRBJ2-4
CASSPSGRRYEQYF TGTGCCAGCAGTCCCAGCGGGAGGAGGTACGAGCAGTACTTC TRBD2 TRBV14 - TRBJ2-7
CASSPQTKTGELFF TGTGCCAGCAGCCCTCAGACAAAAACCGGGGAGCTGTTTTTT - TRBV5-4 once TRBJ2-2
CASTPRVDNYGYTF TGTGCCAGCACTCCACGAGTAGATAACTATGGCTACACCTTC - TRBV9 - TRBJ1-2
CASSVVAGGAYEQYF TGTGCCAGCAGCGTAGTGGCGGGAGGCGCCTACGAGCAGTACTTC TRBD2 TRBV9 - TRBJ2-7
CASSPDRGGSPLHF TGTGCCAGTAGTCCCGACAGGGGCGGATCACCCCTCCACTTT TRBD1 TRBV19 - TRBJ1-6
CSVYRGSEAFF TGCAGCGTCTACAGGGGCAGTGAAGCTTTCTTT TRBD1 TRBV29-1 - TRBJ1-1
CASSPSGRSSYEQYF TGTGCCAGCTCACCTTCCGGGAGGAGCTCCTACGAGCAGTACTTC TRBD2 TRBV18 - TRBJ2-7
CAISEGSTGGTDTQYF TGTGCCATCAGTGAAGGGTCGACAGGGGGTACAGATACGCAGTATTTT TRBD1 TRBV10-3 - TRBJ2-3
CSARVAGGYTF TGCAGTGCTAGGGTGGCGGGAGGCTACACCTTC - TRBV20-1 - TRBJ1-2
CASRPSGGAVKQYF TGTGCCAGCAGACCTAGCGGGGGAGCCGTCAAGCAGTACTTC TRBD2 TRBV7-2 - TRBJ2-7
CASSSGLAQTETQYF TGTGCCAGCAGCTCCGGACTAGCCCAAACGGAGACCCAGTACTTC TRBD2 TRBV7-2 once TRBJ2-5
CASSPQGNSPLHF TGTGCCAGCAGCCCCCAGGGTAATTCACCCCTCCACTTT - TRBV9 few TRBJ1-6
CASSTLLAALYNEQFF TGTGCCAGCAGCACCCTACTAGCGGCCCTCTACAATGAGCAGTTCTTC TRBD2 TRBV7-2 once TRBJ2-1
CASSQAEGADTDTQYF TGTGCCAGCAGCCAAGCCGAGGGGGCCGACACAGATACGCAGTATTTT TRBD1 TRBV4-2 - TRBJ2-3
CASYPRGMSYEQYF TGTGCCAGCTATCCACGAGGGATGAGCTACGAGCAGTACTTC - TRBV6-4 - TRBJ2-7
CAISESKGPGHLTIYF TGTGCCATCAGTGAGTCGAAAGGTCCAGGTCATCTCACCATATATTTT - TRBV10-3 - TRBJ1-3
CASSEYFGNTEAFF TGTGCCAGCAGTGAATATTTCGGGAACACTGAAGCTTTCTTT - TRBV25-1 - TRBJ1-1
CASRRETSGSSGNEQFF TGTGCCAGCAGACGCGAAACTAGCGGGAGTTCGGGGAATGAGCAGTTCTTC TRBD2 TRBV27 - TRBJ2-1
CASSARGTQYF TGTGCCAGCAGCGCTAGGGGGACCCAGTACTTC - TRBV7-2 few TRBJ2-5
CASSVLRENSPLHF TGTGCCAGCAGTGTCTTACGAGAAAATTCACCCCTCCACTTT - TRBV2 - TRBJ1-6
CASSVEEYDTDTQYF TGTGCCAGCAGCGTTGAAGAGTATGACACAGATACGCAGTATTTT - TRBV9 - TRBJ2-3
CATSRVDRNFNEQFF TGTGCCACCAGCAGAGTTGACAGGAACTTCAATGAGCAGTTCTTC - TRBV15 - TRBJ2-1
CASSPLGSFESVAKNIQYF TGTGCCAGTAGTCCCTTAGGGAGCTTCGAGAGTGTAGCCAAAAACATTCAGTACTTC - TRBV19 - TRBJ2-4
CASSPRLAGNTGELFF TGTGCCAGTAGTCCCCGACTAGCGGGAAACACCGGGGAGCTGTTTTTT TRBD2 TRBV19 - TRBJ2-2
CASSMDSSRTEAFF TGTGCCAGCTCAATGGACAGCTCGCGAACTGAAGCTTTCTTT - TRBV18 once TRBJ1-1
CAWSVPGNTEAFF TGTGCCTGGAGTGTTCCGGGGAACACTGAAGCTTTCTTT - TRBV30 - TRBJ1-1
CASSYSGTGTDTQYF TGTGCCAGCAGTTACTCCGGGACAGGGACAGATACGCAGTATTTT TRBD1 TRBV6-5 - TRBJ2-3
CASSLGATNEKLFF TGTGCCAGTAGCCTCGGGGCAACTAATGAAAAACTGTTTTTT - TRBV19 - TRBJ1-4
CASRGTGGKTEAFF TGTGCCAGCCGGGGAACAGGGGGGAAAACTGAAGCTTTCTTT TRBD1 TRBV7-9 - TRBJ1-1
CASREASGAHTQYF TGTGCCAGCCGAGAGGCGAGCGGGGCTCATACGCAGTATTTT TRBD2 TRBV2 - TRBJ2-3
CAWSARVNTIYF TGTGCCTGGAGCGCCCGGGTGAACACCATATATTTT - TRBV30 - TRBJ1-3
CASRSRDRGTDTQYF TGTGCCAGCAGGTCCCGGGACAGGGGGACAGATACGCAGTATTTT TRBD1 TRBV11-1 - TRBJ2-3
CASSIFSDRAYGYTF TGTGCCAGTAGTATCTTCTCTGACAGGGCTTATGGCTACACCTTC TRBD1 TRBV19 - TRBJ1-2
CASSLRTGSYEQYF TGTGCCAGCAGCTTGAGGACAGGATCCTACGAGCAGTACTTC TRBD1 TRBV5-6 - TRBJ2-7
CASSANRGTNQPQHF TGTGCCAGCAGCGCCAACAGGGGGACCAATCAGCCCCAGCATTTT TRBD1 TRBV7-2 - TRBJ1-5
CASSDDNRPGNTIYF TGTGCCAGTAGTGACGACAACCGACCTGGAAACACCATATATTTT - TRBV19 - TRBJ1-3
CASSPRRLNTYSYNEQFF TGTGCCAGCAGCCCGCGGAGGCTCAATACTTATTCCTACAATGAGCAGTTCTTC - TRBV7-9 few TRBJ2-1
CAISEPRGSPEAFF TGTGCCATCAGTGAGCCTCGGGGGAGTCCTGAAGCTTTCTTT - TRBV10-3 - TRBJ1-1
CASSYSRSPEAFF TGTGCCAGCAGTTACTCGAGGTCTCCTGAAGCTTTCTTT - TRBV6-6 - TRBJ1-1
CASSQDWRLPDTQYF TGTGCCAGCAGCCAAGATTGGAGACTTCCAGATACGCAGTATTTT - TRBV4-2 many TRBJ2-3
CASSYSGQGDYEQYF TGTGCCAGCAGTTACTCGGGACAGGGGGACTACGAGCAGTACTTC TRBD1 TRBV6-5 - TRBJ2-7
CASSMTGQETQYF TGTGCCAGCAGCATGACGGGCCAAGAGACCCAGTACTTC - TRBV7-2 - TRBJ2-5
CASRTGPPSYEQYF TGTGCCAGCAGGACAGGGCCACCCTCCTACGAGCAGTACTTC TRBD1 TRBV2 - TRBJ2-7
CASSQGDRGGSYEQYF TGTGCCAGCAGCCAAGGGGATAGGGGGGGATCGTACGAGCAGTACTTC - TRBV4-2 - TRBJ2-7
CSVVSQTDGYTF TGCAGCGTGGTCAGTCAGACTGATGGCTACACCTTC - TRBV29-1 - TRBJ1-2
CASSFRTALGNYGYTF TGTGCCAGCAGTTTCCGGACAGCGCTTGGCAACTATGGCTACACCTTC - TRBV27 - TRBJ1-2
CASGLPRGTGVETQYF TGTGCTAGTGGTTTGCCACGGGGGACAGGGGTAGAGACCCAGTACTTC TRBD1 TRBV12-5 - TRBJ2-5
CASYPARGSTDTQYF TGCGCCAGTTACCCCGCGCGGGGGAGCACAGATACGCAGTATTTT TRBD2 TRBV5-1 - TRBJ2-3
CASSWGTGIPGELFF TGTGCCAGCAGCTGGGGGACAGGGATCCCCGGGGAGCTGTTTTTT TRBD1 TRBV7-2 few TRBJ2-2
CASIPPGQRPYGYTF TGTGCCAGCATTCCCCCGGGACAGCGTCCTTATGGCTACACCTTC TRBD1 TRBV6-1 - TRBJ1-2
CAWSVGGAANTIYF TGTGCCTGGAGTGTGGGGGGGGCTGCAAACACCATATATTTT - TRBV30 - TRBJ1-3
CASSLAALVGNEQFF TGTGCCAGCAGCTTGGCTGCCCTAGTTGGCAATGAGCAGTTCTTC - TRBV5-6 - TRBJ2-1
CASNARLAGVNNEQFF TGTGCCAGCAACGCTCGTCTAGCGGGAGTCAACAATGAGCAGTTCTTC TRBD2 TRBV5-4 - TRBJ2-1
CASSLGLSQTYEQYF TGTGCCAGCAGCCTGGGACTAAGTCAGACCTACGAGCAGTACTTC TRBD2 TRBV7-9 few TRBJ2-7
CASQSGQDTDTQYF TGTGCCAGCCAATCGGGACAGGACACAGATACGCAGTATTTT TRBD1 TRBV18 - TRBJ2-3
CASSQVSVPEQFF TGTGCCAGCAGCCAAGTTTCAGTTCCTGAGCAGTTCTTC - TRBV14 - TRBJ2-1